The TCR beta chain described here comes from a study of T cells in Graves' hyperthyroidism and ophthalmopathy. Overall study results and limits: Blood also held most thyroid clonotypes expanded beyond 0.001. Model-based prediction identified ophthalmopathy a median around seven months prior to its onset.

Deletions cut 5 bases from V and 3 bases from J, with 14 bases between. Per germline, CDR1 SGHTA and CDR2 FQGNSA. CDR3 length: 15 amino acids. TCR beta CDR3 sequences were amplified from RNA transcripts. RT-PCR in the first round (using the HTBI primer set) targeted the TCR CDR3. TCRdb used MiXCR to reprocess the multiplex PCR reads, holding one entry per CDR3 protein. This sample has around 690,000 distinct CDR3 sequences, with around 15% found just once. This clonotype was recorded at least ten times. The target antigen is unknown. It was considered stable Graves' hyperthyroidism when ophthalmopathy did not progress within 18 months. Subjects aged 18 to 65 presented with newly diagnosed hyperthyroidism of less than 2 months' duration.

The V and J genes are TRBV7-2 and TRBJ1-5; D possibly corresponds to TRBD1 (5 bases). The TCR originated in a man aged 50 to 59 with Graves' hyperthyroidism. What was sequenced was blood. CDR3 loop: CASSPRGPINQPQHF. As DNA, the CDR3 is TGTGCCAGCAGCCCAAGGGGCCCAATCAATCAGCCCCAGCATTTT.